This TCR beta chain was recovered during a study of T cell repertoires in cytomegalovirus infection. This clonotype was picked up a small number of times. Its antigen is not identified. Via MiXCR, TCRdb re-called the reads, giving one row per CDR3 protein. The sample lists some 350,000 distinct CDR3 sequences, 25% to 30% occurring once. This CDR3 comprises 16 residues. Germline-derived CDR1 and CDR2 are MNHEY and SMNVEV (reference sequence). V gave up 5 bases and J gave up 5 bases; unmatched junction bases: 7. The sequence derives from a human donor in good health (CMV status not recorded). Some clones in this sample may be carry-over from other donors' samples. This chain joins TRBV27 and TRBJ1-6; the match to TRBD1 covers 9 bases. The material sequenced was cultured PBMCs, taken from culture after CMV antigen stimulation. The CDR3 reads CASSLGTGLNNSPLHF. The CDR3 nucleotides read TGTGCCAGCAGTCTTGGGACAGGGTTAAATAATTCACCCCTCCACTTT.